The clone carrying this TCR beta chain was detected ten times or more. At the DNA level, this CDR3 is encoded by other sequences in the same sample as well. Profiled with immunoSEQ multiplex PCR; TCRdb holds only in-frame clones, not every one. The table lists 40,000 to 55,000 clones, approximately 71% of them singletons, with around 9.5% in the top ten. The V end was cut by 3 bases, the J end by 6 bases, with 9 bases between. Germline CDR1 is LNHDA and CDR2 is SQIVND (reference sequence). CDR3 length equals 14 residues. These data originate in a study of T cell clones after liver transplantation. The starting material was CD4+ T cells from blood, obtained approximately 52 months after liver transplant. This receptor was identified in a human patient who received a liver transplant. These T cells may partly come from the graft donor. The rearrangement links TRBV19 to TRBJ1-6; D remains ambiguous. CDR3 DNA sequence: TGTGCCAGTAGTATTAACGGACCTAATTCACCCCTCCACTTT. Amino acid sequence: CASSINGPNSPLHF.